The 6 T cell receptor beta chains given below trace back to one sample, sequenced in a study of T cells after posttransplantation cyclophosphamide. Measured with immunoSEQ multiplex PCR; TCRdb has only the in-frame clones, and not every one. Altogether roughly 41,000 clones were found in the sample, and no singletons occur. Sample: PBMCs. All receptors derive from a man aged 25 to 40 in good health and a related stem cell transplant donor.

This clone was recorded many times. J is TRBJ2-3 and V is TRBV18; 12 bases agree with TRBD1. Germline V gene sequence: CDR1 KGHSH, CDR2 LQKENI. V gave up 4 bases and J gave up 3 bases; unmatched junction bases: 8. The CDR3 extends over 17 amino acids. As DNA, the CDR3 is TGTGCCAGCTCACTCCGGGACAGGGGGCTGAGAACAGATACGCAGTATTTT. The encoded protein is CASSLRDRGLRTDTQYF. The full variable domain, completed using reference TRBV18 and TRBJ2-3, is NAGVMQNPRHLVRRRGQEARLRCSPMKGHSHVYWYRQLPEEGLKFMVYLQKENIIDESGMPKERFSAEFPKEGPSILRIQQVVRGDSAAYFCASSLRDRGLRTDTQYFGPGTRLTVL.

This clone was recorded at least ten times. The chain employs TRBV5-1 and TRBJ2-2; no clear D gene. This CDR3 has 15 residues. Per germline, CDR1 SGHRS and CDR2 YFSETQ. V was shortened by 3 bases and J by 5 bases, with 14 bases between the two germline ends. CDR3 DNA: TGCGCCAGCAGCTGGGCCGGTGAGAGGACCGGGGAGCTGTTTTTT. Its translation is CASSWAGERTGELFF. Drawing the rest from reference TRBV5-1 and TRBJ2-2, the complete variable domain is KAGVTQTPRYLIKTRGQQVTLSCSPISGHRSVSWYQQTPGQGLQFLFEYFSETQRNKGNFPGRFSGRQFSNSRSEMNVSTLELGDSALYLCASSWAGERTGELFFGEGSRLTVL.

The chain combines TRBV9 with TRBJ1-2, with 10 positions matching TRBD1. The V segment lost 0 bases and the J segment 8 bases; nucleotides outside the gene matches: 13. The CDR3 runs 17 residues. Germline CDR1 is SGDLS and CDR2 is YYNGEE. As DNA, the CDR3 is TGTGCCAGCAGCGTAGAGGGACAGGGGCGCCTGGGGCACGGCTACACCTTC. Translating gives CASSVEGQGRLGHGYTF.

This clone was detected many times. The CDR3 region is CASSLWRTSTDTQYF. Written as DNA, the CDR3 is TGTGCCAGCAGCTTATGGCGGACAAGCACAGATACGCAGTATTTT. The chain employs TRBV7-2 and TRBJ2-3; D may be TRBD1 (5 bases). This CDR3 is built from 15 residues. Germline CDR1 reads SGHTA; CDR2 reads FQGNSA. V was cut by 2 bases and J by 0 bases, with 9 bases left in between.

This clone was detected many times. This chain uses TRBV4-2 with TRBJ1-5; 10 bases match TRBD1. CDR1 and CDR2 (germline): LGHNA, YNFKEQ. V shed 5 bases and J 3 bases; nucleotides not matched to a gene: 16. The CDR3 contains 19 residues. The CDR3 DNA is TGTGCCAGCAGCTCCGGGACGGGACAGGGGAGAAGGGTCAATCAGCCCCAGCATTTT. It yields the protein CASSSGTGQGRRVNQPQHF.

V gene TRBV7-6 combines with J gene TRBJ2-3, with D perhaps matching TRBD2 (6 bases). The V end lost 1 base, the J end lost 0 bases, and 11 bases lay between the germline ends. The CDR3 totals 16 residues. CDR1 and CDR2 from the germline V gene are SGHVS and FNYEAQ. The CDR3 region is CASSLGAGSSTDTQYF. CDR3 sequence (DNA): TGTGCCAGCAGCTTAGGGGCGGGAAGTAGCACAGATACGCAGTATTTT.